A single sample gave rise to the 12 T cell receptor beta chains below, sequenced in a study of liver allograft versus peripheral blood T cells. At the level of the study: T cell receptor repertoires in transplanted livers were compared with those in recipients' peripheral blood.

TCRdb recomputed calls from the reads with MiXCR, one row per CDR3 protein. The sample shows about 6,500 distinct CDR3 sequences, roughly 18% of them seen only once. Receptor source: a human patient who had a liver transplant. Some T cells may be graft donor cells.

Note on this clonotype: A read error is the likely source, as a far larger clone sits one nucleotide away. The CDR3 coding sequence is TGTGTCAGCAGCTTAGGGGGGGATCAGGGGGCCTATGGCTACACCTTC. It codes for CVSSLGGDQGAYGYTF. This chain connects TRBV7-2 to TRBJ1-2; 8 bases map to TRBD1. Per the germline V gene, CDR1 is SGHTA and CDR2 is FQGNSA. The CDR3 is 16 residues long. The full variable domain, with the rest looked up from reference TRBV7-2 and TRBJ1-2, is GAGVSQSPSNKVTEKGKDVELRCDPISGHTALYWYRQSLGQGLEFLIYFQGNSAPDKSGLPSDRFSAERTGGSVSTLTIQRTQQEDSAVYLCVSSLGGDQGAYGYTFGSGTRLTVV.

This clonotype was seen at least ten times. The chain is built from TRBV6-2 or TRBV6-3 and TRBJ1-2; possible D gene TRBD1, 5 bases. V was pared by 7 bases and J by 5 bases, with 14 bases between. Per the germline V gene, CDR1 is MNHEY and CDR2 is SVGEGT. The CDR3 has 13 residues. The CDR3 nucleotides read TGTGCCAGCACCCACGGGGGAAAGTATGGCTACACCTTC. Translation gives CASTHGGKYGYTF.

The rearrangement links TRBV12-3 or TRBV12-4 to TRBJ2-5, with D possibly being TRBD1 (6 bases). V was trimmed by 5 bases and J by 3 bases, leaving 19 bases between them. The CDR3 has 16 residues. CDR3 in DNA: TGTGCCAGCAGTGTTACTCTCAGGGGCACGAAAGAGACCCAGTACTTC. As protein: CASSVTLRGTKETQYF.

This chain connects TRBV12-3 or TRBV12-4 to TRBJ1-2; D may be TRBD1 (5 bases). V was pared by 3 bases and J by 6 bases, with 11 bases between. The length of the CDR3 is 13 residues. The CDR3 DNA reads as TGTGCCAGCAGTTTGGGGGGAGTACATGGCTACACCTTC. It encodes CASSLGGVHGYTF.

This clonotype occurred many times. The chain combines TRBV30 with TRBJ1-1; D not certain. Trimming took 4 bases from V and 2 from J, leaving 11 bases between them. Germline loops: CDR1 GTSNPN, CDR2 SVGIG (reference sequence). The CDR3 sequence is 13 residues long. Here the CDR3 reads CAWKDRANTEAFF. CDR3 nucleotide sequence: TGTGCCTGGAAGGACCGAGCCAACACTGAAGCTTTCTTT. Complete variable domain (other parts from reference TRBV30 and TRBJ1-1): SQTIHQWPATLVQPVGSPLSLECTVEGTSNPNLYWYRQAAGRGLQLLFYSVGIGQISSEVPQNLSASRPQDRQFILSSKKLLLSDSGFYLCAWKDRANTEAFFGQGTRLTVV.

Points on this clonotype: The conserved phenylalanine or tryptophan normally closing the CDR3 is absent here, so this likely arose from a read error. It is unclear where the CDR3 begins or ends on the DNA, so no DNA is shown, and the CDR3 is as TCRdb lists it. V gene TRBV10-3 combines with J gene TRBJ1-3; the D call in the table, TRBD1, was not verified against the DNA. Germline V gene sequence: CDR1 ENHRY, CDR2 SYGVKD. The CDR3 length equals 13 residues, ends included. The CDR3 sequence is CDISERTGKKREG.

The gene calls are TRBV11-2 and TRBJ2-1, with 10 bases matching TRBD1. There are 15 residues in the CDR3. Germline V gene data show CDR1 as SGHAT and CDR2 as FQNNGV. The ends lost 3 bases at V and 8 bases at J; junction bases unmatched: 7. The CDR3 protein is CASSFRDRGVDEQFF. DNA of the CDR3: TGTGCCAGCAGCTTCCGGGACAGGGGTGTCGATGAGCAGTTCTTC.

This clonotype was seen only a few times. The rearrangement joins TRBV25-1 to TRBJ2-3; 13 bases align to TRBD2. The CDR3 length is 15 residues. CDR1 and CDR2 from the germline V gene are MGHDK and SYGVNS. CDR3 coding DNA: TGTGCTACTAGCGGGGGGGCCGAAGGCACAGATACGCAGTATTTT. Amino acids: CATSGGAEGTDTQYF.

This clonotype ranks as medium-sized. This chain uses TRBV6-6 with TRBJ2-7, with TRBD1 matching 7 bases. V dropped 2 bases and J dropped 4; count of bases not matched to a gene: 8. The CDR3 has 15 residues. CDR1 is MNHNY, CDR2 SVGAGI, per germline (reference sequence). CDR3 nucleotide sequence: TGTGCCAGCAGTTACGGGAAGACAGGGTGGTACGAGCAGTACTTC. The encoded protein is CASSYGKTGWYEQYF.

By share, this clonotype counts as medium-sized (0.01 to 0.1%). V and J are TRBV13 and TRBJ1-2; D unresolved. Germline V lookup: CDR1 PRHDT, CDR2 FYEKMQ (reference sequence). This CDR3 comprises 16 residues. The germline V and J ends were trimmed by 0 bases and 2 bases, with 13 bases remaining between them. CDR3 sequence: CASSLGTVPVNYGYTF. In DNA form, the CDR3 reads TGTGCCAGCAGCTTAGGTACAGTTCCGGTAAACTATGGCTACACCTTC. Full variable domain (outside the CDR3, taken from reference TRBV13 and TRBJ1-2): AAGVIQSPRHLIKEKRETATLKCYPIPRHDTVYWYQQGPGQDPQFLISFYEKMQSDKGSIPDRFSAQQFSDYHSELNMSSLELGDSALYFCASSLGTVPVNYGYTFGSGTRLTVV.

The V gene is TRBV19, the J gene TRBJ2-1, with D possibly matching TRBD1 (8 bases). The CDR3 is 14 residues long. Germline CDR1 LNHDA, CDR2 SQIVND (reference sequence). V lost 8 bases, J lost 9 bases, and 20 bases lay in between. The CDR3 sequence: CASQRDRRFREQFF. CDR3 in DNA: TGTGCCAGTCAGCGGGACAGGAGATTCCGTGAGCAGTTCTTC.

This clonotype showed up many times. This rearrangement joins TRBV7-9 to TRBJ1-1, with D unclear. The CDR3 is 12 residues long. Germline CDR1 reads SEHNR; CDR2 reads FQNEAQ (reference sequence). V lost 2 bases and J 5 bases, leaving 6 bases between the germline ends. The CDR3 coding sequence is TGTGCCAGCAGCTTACAAGATACTGAAGCTTTCTTT. Translating gives CASSLQDTEAFF.